These T cell receptor beta chains were read from a single sample in a study of Ad26.COV2.S vaccination and SARS-CoV-2 variants. Profiling relied on immunoSEQ multiplex PCR, and the TCRdb table lists in-frame clones only, not all of them. The sample yields about 350,000 clones, around nine tenths seen once. The source material was peripheral blood, sampled in a trial of Ad26.COV2.S vaccine versus placebo. The receptors originated from a person between 18 and 59 years old who received the Ad26.COV2.S COVID-19 vaccine or a placebo. CDR3s include the opening cysteine and the closing phenylalanine or tryptophan.

>TRBV21-1
CASSRPPEGNQPQHF
>TRBV25-1
CASTSRGGKWETQYF
>TRBV19
CASSMGSHTEAFF
>TRBV28
CASSLRTDGYTF
>TRBV6-8
CASSYSRSPRENTEAFF
>TRBV6-5
CASSFDSSFNSPLHF
>TRBV6-1
CASSEVLLTGNLDYGYTF
>TRBV7-9
CASSSPGGSGRYEQYF
>TRBV5-4
CASSLRTGVNYGYTF
>TRBV7-9
CASSSPRLAGYNEQFF
>TRBV7-9
CASSPGTTTNEKLFF
>TRBV18
CASSGPNYGYTF
>TRBV12-3/TRBV12-4
CASIAGDRDTQYF
>TRBV7-9
CATDRVIGDTQYF
>TRBV19
CASSIPGTGGRNEQFF
>TRBV5-1
CASSLVGTGRETQYF
>TRBV30
CAWNRGITEAFF
>TRBV24-1
CATEDPSGANVLTF
>TRBV5-8
CASSPPGHSTNEKLFF
>TRBV7-9
CASRSNLVSSYNEQFF
>TRBV7-2
CASSLVTGAQNQPQHF
>TRBV27
CASSSKLAGTGELFF
>TRBV18
CASSGAGRMNNEQFF
>TRBV7-6
CASSLFPRTGYKGAYEQYF
>TRBV7-2
CASSPKAGGQETQYF
>TRBV29-1
CSVEAIPAVSGANVLTF
>TRBV24-1
CATSAGPTYEQYF
>TRBV7-9
CASSPASTLYNEQFF
>TRBV7-8
CASSLARGRTGELFF